This is a list of T cell receptor beta chains from one sample in a study of CD8+CD57+ T cells in acquired aplastic anemia. MiXCR, run by TCRdb on the reads, gives a single entry per CDR3 protein. The table lists approximately 190,000 distinct CDR3 sequences, 40% to 50% of them singletons. The sequenced sample consisted of sorted CD4+, CD8+, or CD8+CD57+ T cells (not recorded which) from PBMCs. The receptors derive from a human donor with aplastic anemia. CDR3s include the opening cysteine and the closing phenylalanine or tryptophan. Each record gives: J gene, D gene, V gene, clone size, CDR3 protein, CDR3 DNA. The D gene is left open where the match is weak. Size tells how often a clone was seen (once, few, many) or the class of an expanded clone, and some rows leave it out.

TRBJ2-7 | - | TRBV25-1 | - | CASSDRVLSYEQYF | TGTGCCAGCAGTGACCGCGTTCTTAGCTACGAGCAGTACTTC
TRBJ2-5 | - | TRBV24-1 | - | CATSDLMGQGRETQYF | TGTGCCACCAGTGATTTAATGGGCCAGGGCCGGGAGACCCAGTACTTC
TRBJ1-2 | TRBD1 | TRBV19 | - | CASSIGQGYGYTF | TGTGCCAGTAGTATCGGACAGGGGTATGGCTACACCTTC
TRBJ1-5 | TRBD1 | TRBV19 | - | CASSIQGQGHQPQHF | TGTGCCAGTAGTATTCAGGGACAGGGCCATCAGCCCCAGCATTTT
TRBJ1-1 | - | TRBV5-1 | - | CASREGNTEAFF | TGCGCCAGCAGGGAGGGGAACACTGAAGCTTTCTTT
TRBJ2-7 | - | TRBV2 | - | CASRDSDHSYEQYF | TGTGCCAGCAGGGACAGCGACCACTCCTACGAGCAGTACTTC
TRBJ2-3 | TRBD2 | TRBV6-1 | - | CASSPRTSALVSDTQYF | TGTGCCAGCAGCCCTAGGACTAGCGCCCTGGTGTCAGATACGCAGTATTTT
TRBJ2-1 | - | TRBV2 | few | CASSAAYNEQFF | TGTGCCAGCAGTGCGGCTTACAATGAGCAGTTCTTC
TRBJ2-1 | TRBD2 | TRBV7-3 | once | CASSLPGLAHPFF | TGTGCCAGCAGCCTCCCGGGACTAGCTCACCCGTTCTTC
TRBJ1-2 | TRBD1 | TRBV6-1 | - | CASSKGQGNYGYTF | TGTGCCAGCAGTAAAGGACAGGGTAACTATGGCTACACCTTC
TRBJ1-3 | - | TRBV2 | - | CASTPGRTTIYF | TGTGCCAGCACCCCCGGGCGGACTACCATATATTTT
TRBJ2-7 | TRBD1 | TRBV6-1 | many | CASSPGTGIEQYF | TGTGCCAGCAGTCCCGGGACAGGGATCGAGCAGTACTTC
TRBJ2-5 | - | TRBV20-1 | - | CSAYKAMAEQETQYF | TGCAGTGCTTACAAAGCGATGGCGGAGCAAGAGACCCAGTACTTC
TRBJ1-4 | - | TRBV7-2 | - | CASSLAREKLFF | TGTGCCAGCAGCTTAGCCAGGGAAAAACTGTTTTTT
TRBJ1-5 | - | TRBV6-1 | - | CASRTPGQPQHF | TGTGCCAGCAGGACCCCAGGTCAGCCCCAGCATTTT
TRBJ2-3 | - | TRBV25-1 | - | CASSEMGEGDTQYF | TGTGCCAGCAGTGAAATGGGGGAAGGAGATACGCAGTATTTT
TRBJ2-7 | - | TRBV2 | - | CASSDWQVSYEQYF | TGTGCCAGCAGTGATTGGCAGGTCTCCTACGAGCAGTACTTC
TRBJ2-6 | - | TRBV7-8 | - | CASSYSMPPGANVLTF | TGTGCCAGCAGTTACTCGATGCCTCCTGGGGCCAACGTCCTGACTTTC
TRBJ1-2 | - | TRBV29-1 | few | CSVERNVGGYYGYTF | TGCAGCGTGGAACGCAACGTCGGTGGGTACTATGGCTACACCTTC
TRBJ2-1 | - | TRBV7-3 | - | CASSLTGGAHEQFF | TGTGCCAGCAGCTTAACAGGAGGGGCACATGAGCAGTTCTTC
TRBJ2-5 | - | TRBV27 | - | CASGVHGRKETQYF | TGTGCCAGCGGAGTCCATGGGCGGAAAGAGACCCAGTACTTC
TRBJ1-2 | - | TRBV2 | - | CATSDAGERSGYTF | TGTGCCACCAGTGATGCAGGGGAAAGAAGTGGCTACACCTTC
TRBJ2-7 | - | TRBV19 | - | CASSPPGASGRYEQYF | TGTGCCAGTAGTCCTCCCGGGGCCTCTGGAAGGTACGAGCAGTACTTC
TRBJ2-3 | - | TRBV5-6 | - | CASRDSGTDTQYF | TGTGCCAGCAGGGATAGTGGCACAGATACGCAGTATTTT
TRBJ2-3 | - | TRBV5-3 | - | CASTRGADTQYF | TGTGCCAGCACAAGGGGCGCAGATACGCAGTATTTT
TRBJ2-3 | - | TRBV19 | many | CASSTIYREPADTQYF | TGTGCCAGTAGTACCATTTACAGGGAACCCGCAGATACGCAGTATTTT
TRBJ2-3 | TRBD1 | TRBV19 | - | CASSIDTGGVDTQYF | TGTGCCAGTAGTATAGATACAGGGGGCGTAGATACGCAGTATTTT
TRBJ1-1 | - | TRBV7-9 | many | CASSLLGGTEAFF | TGTGCCAGCAGCTTATTAGGGGGGACTGAAGCTTTCTTT
TRBJ2-2 | - | TRBV15 | many | CATSRDFPGMGTGELFF | TGTGCCACCAGCAGAGATTTTCCCGGGATGGGCACCGGGGAGCTGTTTTTT
TRBJ1-3 | TRBD1 | TRBV9 | many | CASTPTGTGNTIYF | TGTGCCAGCACCCCGACAGGGACTGGAAACACCATATATTTT
TRBJ2-7 | - | TRBV29-1 | - | CSVGTVYEQYF | TGCAGCGTTGGGACTGTCTACGAGCAGTACTTC
TRBJ2-3 | TRBD2 | TRBV11-1 | - | CASSLSSGVSDTQYF | TGTGCCAGCAGCCTCTCTAGCGGGGTGTCCGATACGCAGTATTTT
TRBJ2-1 | - | TRBV19 | few | CASSRGTQIYNEQFF | TGTGCCAGTAGTCGCGGGACACAAATATACAATGAGCAGTTCTTC
TRBJ2-7 | TRBD2 | TRBV7-2 | - | CASSLIAGGPYEQYF | TGTGCCAGCAGCTTAATAGCGGGAGGGCCTTACGAGCAGTACTTC
TRBJ1-2 | - | TRBV29-1 | few | CSVEGGFANGYTF | TGCAGCGTTGAAGGGGGGTTTGCGAATGGCTACACCTTC
TRBJ2-7 | TRBD1 | TRBV2 | many | CASLWDRGSYEQYF | TGTGCCAGCTTGTGGGACAGGGGGTCCTACGAGCAGTACTTC
TRBJ2-1 | - | TRBV7-9 | many | CASSLGDNYFNEQFF | TGTGCCAGCAGCTTAGGGGACAATTACTTCAATGAGCAGTTCTTC
TRBJ1-1 | TRBD1 | TRBV15 | - | CATSRVEQGSTEAFF | TGTGCCACCAGCAGAGTTGAACAGGGGAGCACTGAAGCTTTCTTT
TRBJ1-1 | - | TRBV11-2 | - | CASSLEGPRVNTEAFF | TGTGCCAGCAGCCTTGAAGGGCCTCGGGTGAACACTGAAGCTTTCTTT